A single sample is the source of the 4 T cell receptor beta chains below, sequenced in a study of cytomegalovirus exposure and HLA in healthy donors. Amplification used 60 Vbeta primers and 13 Jbeta primers. TCRdb's table, derived via immunoSEQ multiplex PCR, lists solely in-frame clones and lacks some. The sample yields more than 95,000 clones, roughly three fifths seen once. Sequencing used PBMCs. These receptor sequences come from a man between 60 and 75 years old in good health and CMV-seronegative.

The V call is TRBV9, the J call TRBJ2-3; D may be TRBD1 (5 bases). Trimming left V 3 bases short and J 0 bases short, with 8 bases between. This CDR3 comprises 14 residues. Germline V lookup: CDR1 SGDLS, CDR2 YYNGEE. CDR3 nucleotides: TGTGCCAGCAGCGGCAGGGAAAGCACAGATACGCAGTATTTT. This encodes CASSGRESTDTQYF. The full variable domain, completed using reference TRBV9 and TRBJ2-3, is DSGVTQTPKHLITATGQRVTLRCSPRSGDLSVYWYQQSLDQGLQFLIQYYNGEERAKGNILERFSAQQFPDLHSELNLSSLELGDSALYFCASSGRESTDTQYFGPGTRLTVL.

This chain uses TRBV19 with TRBJ2-5, with D perhaps matching TRBD2 (7 bases). Judging by the DNA end, TRBJ2-7 fits better; the J call may be wrong. The CDR3 contains 15 residues. Germline V gene data show CDR1 as LNHDA and CDR2 as SQIVND (reference sequence). The CDR3 coding sequence is TGTGCCAGTACCCCTGGGGGGGCCCAAGCCTACGAGCAGTACTTC. Protein sequence: CASTPGGAQAYEQYF.

The V gene is TRBV6-5, the J gene TRBJ2-7, with D unresolved. Germline V gene lookup returns CDR1 MNHEY and CDR2 SVGAGI. V lost 4 bases and J 7 bases, leaving 11 bases between the germline ends. This CDR3 is built from 12 residues. The CDR3 bases are TGTGCCAGCAGTTCCCCCTTGGAGGAGCAGTACTTC. Residues: CASSSPLEEQYF.

The rearrangement uses TRBV5-4 and TRBJ2-3; TRBD2 matches 8 bases. The germline V gene encodes CDR1 SGHNT and CDR2 YYREEE (reference sequence). This CDR3 spans 15 amino acids. V lost 2 bases and J lost 6; bases outside the gene matches: 8. The CDR3 here is CASSFGLAFEDTQYF. CDR3 DNA sequence: TGTGCCAGCAGCTTCGGACTAGCTTTTGAGGATACGCAGTATTTT.